This T cell receptor beta chain was identified during a study of Graves' ophthalmopathy and Graves' hyperthyroidism. Study results and limitations: Both an approximately 70% sensitivity and an approximately 79% specificity characterized the model's predictions of ophthalmopathy progression. Most expanded thyroid clonotypes above 0.001 frequency also appeared in blood.

To note about this clonotype: Antigen unknown. This sequence may be a read error, since a much larger clone differs from it by one base.

Investigators amplified TCR beta CDR3 regions from RNA transcripts. An initial RT-PCR round employing HTBI primers preceded a second-round multiplex PCR. TCRdb fed the multiplex PCR reads into MiXCR, producing one record per CDR3 protein. The table records 400,000 or so distinct CDR3 sequences, about a sixth of them present only once. This CDR3 comprises 13 residues. Germline CDR1 is LGHDT and CDR2 is YNNKEL (reference sequence). In this cohort, patients with other autoimmune diseases, uncontrolled infections, pregnancy or lactation were excluded. The diagnosis combined clinical symptoms, thyroxine, TRAb, thyroid ultrasound and orbital computed tomography scans.

This TCR came from an adult woman with stable Graves' hyperthyroidism. V is TRBV3-1 and J is TRBJ2-2; D perhaps matches TRBD1 (6 bases). The sequencing sample was made of peripheral blood. CDR3 sequence: CASSQQGTGELVF. CDR3 sequence (DNA): TGTGCCAGCAGCCAGCAGGGGACCGGGGAGCTGGTTTTT.